This TCR beta chain was obtained from a study of cytomegalovirus exposure and HLA in healthy donors. This CDR3 is built from 16 residues. PCR used 60 Vbeta primers and 13 Jbeta primers. Data came from immunoSEQ multiplex PCR; TCRdb stores just in-frame clones and leaves some out. The table shows 85,000 to 110,000 clones, with approximately 70% occurring only once. This clone was observed a few times. The sequence came from a woman in her forties or fifties in good health and CMV-seronegative. This chain joins TRBV1 and TRBJ2-1; the DNA was not used to check the table's D call, TRBD1. TRBV1 is recorded as a pseudogene. Sequencing was performed on PBMCs. The CDR3 DNA follows: TGCACCAGCAGCCAAGAAGGGGAGACAGGGGGCAGTGAGCAGTTCTTC. It specifies CTSSQEGETGGSEQFF.